This T cell receptor (beta chain) derives from a study of blood T cell repertoires in COVID-19. Cohort assignment relied on participant-reported clinical history. There are 15 residues in the CDR3. The V end lost 0 bases, the J end lost 1 base, and 8 bases lay between the germline ends. The germline V gene encodes CDR1 SGHRS and CDR2 YFSETQ. A remark on this clone: This specimen includes other DNA sequences encoding the same CDR3.

Using immunoSEQ multiplex PCR, the repertoire was profiled, and TCRdb retains in-frame clones only, with some absent. The table records 150,000 to 200,000 clones, under 90% of them present only once. The chain uses TRBV5-1 and TRBJ1-5; weak D call: TRBD1 (5 bases). The sequence was obtained from a woman between 50 and 59 years old who had recovered from COVID-19. Material for sequencing was PBMCs or T cells enriched from blood (not recorded which). CDR3 DNA sequence: TGCGCCAGCAGCTTGGCAGGGCTCAGCAATCAGCCCCAGCATTTT. Encoded protein: CASSLAGLSNQPQHF.